This paragraph covers one T cell receptor beta chain sequence. The sample holds one count of this clone. The target of this receptor is not known. Per-nucleotide qualities are absent, and no much larger clonotype sits a single base away. The data derive from a study of T cell responses to AZD1222 COVID-19 vaccine (dated by TCRdb to the early 2020s). For the wider study: AZD1222 recipients given second doses at about 4 weeks or at about 12 weeks were pooled, since spike-specific TCR depth and breadth were not found to differ between the two schedules. TCR sequencing was performed for about 250 trial participants, of whom 200 to 220 were given two doses of AZD1222 and around 26 were given two doses of MenACWY control vaccine. Trial participants were enrolled into age subgroups of 18-55, 56-69 and 70-plus years, which contained around 150, 28 and 57 TCR-sequenced participants, respectively. Broader findings and caveats from the paper: Conclusions about previously exposed vaccinees are limited, since just five or six AZD1222 recipients were seropositive for SARS-CoV-2 at baseline. A significant rise in spike-specific TCR breadth and depth was observed after two AZD1222 doses relative to day 0 and relative to MenACWY recipients. The 56-69-year group was small, and its depth increase did not reach significance, likely because of low power. Participants were mostly white British and included more females than males, and it was suggested by the authors that clonal diversity may have been underestimated. The whole spike protein was spanned by vaccine-associated CD4 TCRs, and dominant responses were seen in regions 160-218 and 743-854. Nearly half of unique spike-specific TCRs reportedly recognized epitopes outside regions mutated in the B.1.351 and B.1.1.7 variants. Because no day 14 peak-response samples were available, the repertoires could be characterized only after the peak T cell response.

The CDR3 regions of human TCRbeta chains were analyzed by immunosequencing. In the paper's pipeline: TCRs in the repertoires were compared against a reference library of SARS-CoV-2-specific TCRs that had been generated with the MIRA antigen-specificity platform. Breadth meant the fraction of unique TCRs that were SARS-CoV-2-associated, whereas depth meant the fraction of total T cells that were SARS-CoV-2-associated. Using the MIRA data, each spike-specific TCR was assigned both to the spike region to which the TCR was reactive and to a CD4 or CD8 class. Log10-transformed breadth and depth values were compared by one-way ANOVA with Sidak's multiple comparisons tests. Here the immuneACCESS table is served through TCRdb, limited to in-frame sequences with V and J called. Missing clones are a known gap in these copies; in checked studies unresolved V genes cover under half, and the rest lacks a known reason. D and trimming come from the DNA, and the V and J calls and clone size come from that table. Present in this sample are about 110,000 clones, roughly 84% of which were seen just once. The leading ten clones occupy about 9% of the sample.

The time point label corresponds to: baseline before first vaccination. Vaccinee samples were obtained from the UK trials COV001 and COV002, which included a single-blind randomized controlled phase 2/3 trial of AZD1222 (ChAdOx1 nCoV-19) in healthy adults. For TCRbeta chain sequencing, PBMC samples from trial participants were taken at day 0 and at day 28 after the second dose. Specimen: peripheral blood, collected on day 0 of AZD1222 vaccination. This receptor was taken from an adult in good health.

The CDR3 protein: CASSSEFGLAGGEQFF. The base sequence is TGCGCCAGCAGCTCGGAATTCGGACTAGCGGGAGGTGAGCAGTTCTTC. The receptor chain draws on TRBV5-1 and TRBJ2-1, and TRBD2 matches 14 of the central bases. Germline trimming amounts to 3 bases on V and 9 bases on J, with 8 as the count of junction bases outside the gene matches. The CDR3 spans 16 residues, from the cysteine through the phenylalanine. The CDR3 DNA has 48 bases and is translated from base 1. From a lookup of the germline V gene, CDR1 and CDR2 are SGHRS and YFSETQ. Full variable domain (CDR3 extended with the reference TRBV5-1 and TRBJ2-1 proteins): KAGVTQTPRYLIKTRGQQVTLSCSPISGHRSVSWYQQTPGQGLQFLFEYFSETQRNKGNFPGRFSGRQFSNSRSEMNVSTLELGDSALYLCASSSEFGLAGGEQFFGPGTRLTVL.